These 11 T cell receptor beta chains came from one sample sequenced in a study of T cells in Graves' hyperthyroidism and ophthalmopathy. RNA transcripts were the template for amplifying TCR beta CDR3 regions. Carried out on the TCR CDR3, a first-round RT-PCR used the HTBI primer set. TCRdb re-called the multiplex PCR reads through MiXCR, storing one row per CDR3 protein. This table holds 540,000 or so distinct CDR3 sequences, approximately 15% found once. Source material: blood. These receptors were collected from a woman aged 30 to 39 with Graves' hyperthyroidism.

This clonotype was counted many times. The genes are TRBV6-1 and TRBJ1-2; weak D call: TRBD1 (5 bases). The germline V gene encodes CDR1 MNHNS and CDR2 SASEGT. This CDR3 region has 13 residues. The germline V and J ends were trimmed by 4 bases and 5 bases, with 11 bases remaining between them. Here the CDR3 DNA reads TGTGCCAGCAGTGGACAGAGTCGGTATGGCTACACCTTC. Amino acid sequence: CASSGQSRYGYTF.

Ten or more counts support this clonotype. The rearrangement links TRBV6-2 or TRBV6-3 to TRBJ2-1; a possible D gene is TRBD2 (6 bases). V was shortened by 2 bases and J by 2 bases, with 10 bases between the two germline ends. The CDR3 has 15 amino acids. Germline lookup yields CDR1 MNHEY and CDR2 SVGEGT. CDR3 in amino acids: CASSYGGKAYNEQFF. The CDR3 region has the DNA TGTGCCAGCAGTTACGGCGGGAAGGCCTACAATGAGCAGTTCTTC.

This clonotype was detected a few times. V usage is TRBV20-1 and J usage is TRBJ2-2, with D maybe TRBD1 (6 bases). V was shortened by 2 bases and J by 5 bases, with 12 bases between the two germline ends. The germline gives CDR1 DFQATT, CDR2 SNEGSKA (reference sequence). The CDR3 loop spans 14 amino acids. In nucleotides, the CDR3 is TGCAGTGCTAGATACCAAGGGGGAACCGGGGAGCTGTTTTTT. This codes for CSARYQGGTGELFF.

The table lists this clonotype with a few counts. The chain combines TRBV5-1 with TRBJ2-2; D remains unclear. Per germline, CDR1 SGHRS and CDR2 YFSETQ. Trimming removed 1 base from V and 0 bases from J, with 13 bases in between. The CDR3 covers 17 residues. The CDR3 bases are TGCGCCAGCAGCTTGTCGGCGGCACTAACGAACACCGGGGAGCTGTTTTTT. Protein: CASSLSAALTNTGELFF.

This clonotype was observed a handful of times. The chain recombines TRBV6-2 or TRBV6-3 with TRBJ2-1, with 7 bases identical to TRBD2. V dropped 0 bases and J dropped 3; count of bases not matched to a gene: 2. Germline loops: CDR1 MNHEY, CDR2 SVGEGT. The CDR3 runs 15 residues. CDR3 DNA sequence: TGTGCCAGCAGTTACTCTACTAGCGTCTACAATGAGCAGTTCTTC. Protein: CASSYSTSVYNEQFF.

The chain recombines TRBV3-1 with TRBJ1-5; 9 bases are a match to TRBD1. CDR1 is LGHDT and CDR2 is YNNKEL in the germline V gene (reference sequence). The length of the CDR3 is 14 residues. J lost 6 bases, V lost 8 bases, and 8 bases had no gene match. CDR3 coding DNA: TGTGCCAGCGGTCAGGGACAGGGTGGTCAGCCCCAGCATTTT. Protein sequence: CASGQGQGGQPQHF.

The gene calls are TRBV7-9 and TRBJ1-4; D is uncertain. This CDR3 contains 14 residues. The V end lost 5 bases, the J end lost 8 bases, and 15 bases lay between the germline ends. The germline V gene encodes CDR1 SEHNR and CDR2 FQNEAQ (reference sequence). The CDR3 spells CASSLLMPEEKLFF. The CDR3, as DNA: TGTGCCAGCAGCCTTTTGATGCCTGAGGAAAAACTGTTTTTT.

This clonotype was found many times. The chain has TRBV27 and TRBJ1-2; 7 bases agree with TRBD1. Per the germline V gene, CDR1 is MNHEY and CDR2 is SMNVEV (reference sequence). There are 16 residues in the CDR3. Trimming cost V 11 bases and J 5 bases; bases outside gene matches: 20. The CDR3 coding sequence is TGTGCCCGTTACAACGACAGGGCCATATCGCCATATGGCTACACCTTC. Translated, it gives CARYNDRAISPYGYTF.

This clonotype was detected many times. The chain carries TRBV7-3 and TRBJ2-5, with a weak D call TRBD2 (5 bases). With 8 bases removed from V and 6 bases from J, the gap between germline ends came to 22 bases. Looked up from germline, CDR1 is SGHTA and CDR2 is FQGTGA. The CDR3 has 15 amino acids. The CDR3 region has the DNA TGTGCCAGCGCCTTAGCCAGCCCAAGAGGGCAGACCCAGTACTTC. Translation: CASALASPRGQTQYF.

This clonotype was found many times. CDR3 residues: CASSSGLAGGLMADTQYF. The CDR3 DNA reads TGTGCCAGCAGCTCGGGACTAGCGGGAGGTCTAATGGCAGATACGCAGTATTTT. The V gene is TRBV7-9, the J gene TRBJ2-3, with 15 bases identical to TRBD2. Germline V gene lookup returns CDR1 SEHNR and CDR2 FQNEAQ (reference sequence). This CDR3 spans 18 amino acids. V lost 4 bases, J lost 4 bases, and 9 bases stayed unmatched. The full variable domain, in which reference TRBV7-9 and TRBJ2-3 provide the parts outside the CDR3, is DTGVSQNPRHKITKRGQNVTFRCDPISEHNRLYWYRQTLGQGPEFLTYFQNEAQLEKSRLLSDRFSAERPKGSFSTLEIQRTEQGDSAMYLCASSSGLAGGLMADTQYFGPGTRLTVL.

This clonotype was observed many times. The chain recombines TRBV29-1 with TRBJ2-5; 9 positions agree with TRBD1. The CDR3 spans 16 residues. CDR1 and CDR2 (germline): SQVTM, ANQGSEA. Trimming removed 5 bases from V and 1 base from J; junction bases left unmatched: 11. CDR3 sequence (DNA): TGCAGCGTTATAAGTGGGACAGGGATGTCCCAAGAGACCCAGTACTTC. It codes for CSVISGTGMSQETQYF.